The entry below describes one T cell receptor beta chain. One junction end does not reproduce the germline sequence, and a read error may be involved. These data originate in a study of tumor-infiltrating lymphocytes in primary liver carcinoma. With roughly 540 ng total RNA as template and a constant-region primer, TCR beta cDNA was made. What produced the TCR beta libraries was three nested multiplex PCR rounds using slightly modified ARM-PCR. The two initial PCR rounds, ten to eleven cycles each, used TRBV1-TRBV30 forward and C-beta reverse primers. TCRdb re-called the multiplex PCR reads with MiXCR, one entry per CDR3 protein. The sample has approximately 46,000 distinct CDR3 sequences, approximately 71% seen once. This CDR3 contains 12 residues. CDR1 and CDR2 (germline): SQVTM, ANQGSEA. Extraction of RNA together with DNA used roughly 20-33 mg of unsorted bulk tissue.

Input material: tumor-adjacent normal liver tissue. V and J are TRBV29-1 and TRBJ2-5; possible D gene TRBD2, 6 bases. The origin of this receptor is a woman aged 30 to 39 with primary liver carcinoma and hepatitis B virus infection. CDR3 coding DNA: TGCGGCGGTAGACTAGACCAAGAGACCCATTGCTTC. Translation gives CGGRLDQETHCF.